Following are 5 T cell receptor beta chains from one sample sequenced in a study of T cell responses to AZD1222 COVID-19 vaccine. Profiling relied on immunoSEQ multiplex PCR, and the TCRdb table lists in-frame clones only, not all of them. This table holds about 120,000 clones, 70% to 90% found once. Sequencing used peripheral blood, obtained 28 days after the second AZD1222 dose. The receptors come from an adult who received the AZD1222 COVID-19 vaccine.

CDR3 nucleotide sequence: TGTGCCAGCAGCTTGTTTCAGGGGGCTGGAAACACCATATATTTT. It translates to CASSLFQGAGNTIYF. The gene calls are TRBV5-6 and TRBJ1-3; TRBD1 agrees at 7 bases. Germline V CDR1 and CDR2: SGHDT, YYEEEE. The V and J ends lost 1 base and 2 bases, in that order; junction bases with no gene match: 3. This CDR3 contains 15 residues.

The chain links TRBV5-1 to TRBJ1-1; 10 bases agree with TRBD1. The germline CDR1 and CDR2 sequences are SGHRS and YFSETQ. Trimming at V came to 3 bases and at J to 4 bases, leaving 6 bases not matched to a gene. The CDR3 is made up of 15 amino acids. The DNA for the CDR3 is TGCGCCAGCAGCTCGGGGACAGGGGAGGGCACTGAAGCTTTCTTT. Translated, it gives CASSSGTGEGTEAFF.

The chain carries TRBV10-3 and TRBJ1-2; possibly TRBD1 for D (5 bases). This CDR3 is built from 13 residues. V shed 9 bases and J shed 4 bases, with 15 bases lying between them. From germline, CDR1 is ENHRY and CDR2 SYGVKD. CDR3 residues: CAILGTSGYGYTF. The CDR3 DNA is TGTGCCATTCTAGGGACCTCCGGCTATGGCTACACCTTC.

CDR3 in DNA: TGTGCCAGCAGTTTAAGGACTGAAGCTTTCTTT. Its translation is CASSLRTEAFF. The chain joins TRBV12-3 or TRBV12-4 to TRBJ1-1; D not resolved. The CDR3 extends over 11 amino acids. V was clipped by 2 bases and J by 5 bases, with 3 bases between them.

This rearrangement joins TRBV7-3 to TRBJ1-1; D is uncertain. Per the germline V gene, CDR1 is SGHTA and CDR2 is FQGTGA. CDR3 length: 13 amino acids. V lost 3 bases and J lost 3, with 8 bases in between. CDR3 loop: CASSLRADTEAFF. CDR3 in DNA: TGTGCCAGCAGCTTGAGGGCGGACACTGAAGCTTTCTTT.